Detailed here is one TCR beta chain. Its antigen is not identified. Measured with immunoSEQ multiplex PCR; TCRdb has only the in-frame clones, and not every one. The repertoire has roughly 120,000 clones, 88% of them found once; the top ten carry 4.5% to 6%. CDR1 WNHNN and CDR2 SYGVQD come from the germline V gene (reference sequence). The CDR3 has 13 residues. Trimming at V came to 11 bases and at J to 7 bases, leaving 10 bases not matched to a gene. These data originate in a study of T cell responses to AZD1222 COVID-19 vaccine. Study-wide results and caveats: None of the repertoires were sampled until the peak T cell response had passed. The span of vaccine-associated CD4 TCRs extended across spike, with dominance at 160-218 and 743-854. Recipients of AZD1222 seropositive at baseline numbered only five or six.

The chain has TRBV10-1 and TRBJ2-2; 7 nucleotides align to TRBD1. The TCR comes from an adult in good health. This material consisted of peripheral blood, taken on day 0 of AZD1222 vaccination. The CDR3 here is CARTNRGIGELFF. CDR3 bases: TGCGCCCGCACCAACAGGGGAATCGGGGAGCTGTTTTTT.